A selection of T cell receptor beta chains follows, all from one sample in a study of T-cell reconstitution after alpha-beta-depleted transplantation in children. From the PCR reads, TCRdb called clonotypes with MiXCR, one entry per CDR3 protein. The data show more than 200,000 distinct CDR3 sequences, with roughly 25% seen just once and about 2.6% held by the top ten. Sequences were derived from PBMCs, sampled before TCRalphabeta/CD19-depleted stem cell transplant. Receptors originate from a girl aged 2 to 9 with Fanconi anemia, due to receive a stem cell transplant. CDR3s include the opening cysteine and the closing phenylalanine or tryptophan. D genes are given only for firm matches. Some rows mark clone size as missing; the rest say once, few, many or name a class of expanded clone.

once	TRBJ2-1	16	TRBV10-3	TRBD2	CAITGTSGTSYNEQFF	TGTGCCATCACCGGGACTAGCGGGACCTCCTACAATGAGCAGTTCTTC
once	TRBJ1-4	18	TRBV18	.	CASSPLTLADSLNEKLFF	TGTGCCAGCTCACCGCTTACCCTCGCAGACAGCCTAAATGAAAAACTGTTTTTT
.	TRBJ2-1	15	TRBV18	.	CASSSRHLSYNEQFF	TGTGCCAGCTCATCTCGACACCTCTCCTACAATGAGCAGTTCTTC
few	TRBJ2-2	14	TRBV20-1	.	CSARDPVGTGELFF	TGCAGTGCTAGAGATCCTGTGGGAACCGGGGAGCTGTTTTTT
few	TRBJ2-7	16	TRBV7-4	.	CASSLSRTFLTYEQYF	TGTGCCAGCAGCTTAAGCAGGACCTTCCTTACCTACGAGCAGTACTTC
few	TRBJ2-2	16	TRBV28	.	CASSFRDTMNTGELFF	TGTGCCAGCAGTTTCCGGGACACAATGAACACCGGGGAGCTGTTTTTT
.	TRBJ2-3	14	TRBV20-1	TRBD1	CSATTGIVTDTQYF	TGCAGTGCTACGACAGGGATAGTCACAGATACGCAGTATTTT
many	TRBJ2-7	13	TRBV20-1	.	CSANRDPSYEQYF	TGCAGTGCTAACAGGGACCCTTCCTACGAGCAGTACTTC
few	TRBJ2-2	15	TRBV20-1	TRBD2	CSARLAGGYTGELFF	TGCAGTGCTCGACTAGCGGGGGGGTACACCGGGGAGCTGTTTTTT
many	TRBJ2-7	11	TRBV7-3	.	CASSNGYEQYF	TGTGCCAGCAGTAATGGGTACGAGCAGTACTTC
.	TRBJ1-1	12	TRBV29-1	.	CSVLGGNTEAFF	TGCAGCGTTCTGGGAGGGAACACTGAAGCTTTCTTT
many	TRBJ2-7	16	TRBV6-5	TRBD1	CASSYPTGLPAYEQYF	TGTGCCAGCAGTTACCCGACAGGGTTGCCTGCCTACGAGCAGTACTTC
.	TRBJ2-1	12	TRBV2	TRBD1	CASKDRVLEQFF	TGTGCCAGCAAGGACAGGGTACTGGAGCAGTTCTTC
many	TRBJ1-2	14	TRBV28	.	CASSLVRANYGYTF	TGTGCCAGCAGTTTAGTACGGGCTAACTATGGCTACACCTTC
many	TRBJ1-1	15	TRBV10-3	.	CATGKPGELNTEAFF	TGTGCCACGGGAAAACCAGGGGAATTGAACACTGAAGCTTTCTTT
few	TRBJ2-1	13	TRBV7-3	.	CASSFTSFNEQFF	TGTGCCAGCAGCTTTACTAGTTTCAATGAGCAGTTCTTC
.	TRBJ2-3	15	TRBV29-1	.	CSVFGGQGLTDTQYF	TGCAGCGTTTTTGGGGGCCAGGGGCTCACAGATACGCAGTATTTT
.	TRBJ1-5	16	TRBV7-2	TRBD1	CASSLVGTGDGLAQHF	TGTGCCAGCAGCTTAGTTGGGACAGGGGACGGGTTGGCCCAGCATTTT
few	TRBJ2-5	14	TRBV29-1	TRBD2	CSVEGLAGIETQYF	TGCAGCGTTGAAGGACTAGCGGGAATTGAGACCCAGTACTTC
many	TRBJ2-3	14	TRBV29-1	TRBD1	CSVEDVYRGIVQYF	TGCAGCGTTGAAGATGTGTACAGGGGGATTGTGCAGTATTTT
.	TRBJ2-2	15	TRBV28	.	CASSLEVANTGELFF	TGTGCCAGCAGTTTGGAGGTTGCGAACACCGGGGAGCTGTTTTTT
.	TRBJ2-1	19	TRBV4-1	TRBD2	CASSQVVPGLAGVGDEQFF	TGCGCCAGCAGCCAAGTAGTACCGGGACTAGCGGGAGTAGGCGATGAGCAGTTCTTC
.	TRBJ2-7	13	TRBV20-1	.	CSASGGVSYEQYF	TGCAGTGCTAGTGGCGGAGTCTCCTACGAGCAGTACTTC
once	TRBJ2-5	15	TRBV11-2	.	CASSSQQGSQETQYF	TGTGCCAGCAGCTCCCAACAGGGCTCTCAAGAGACCCAGTACTTC
.	TRBJ1-6	16	TRBV20-1	.	CSAPRDEGTRDSPLHF	TGCAGTGCTCCAAGAGATGAGGGGACTAGAGATTCACCCCTCCACTTT
.	TRBJ2-1	17	TRBV11-2	.	CASSPVLGSGAPVEQFF	TGTGCCAGCAGCCCCGTACTCGGGAGCGGCGCCCCGGTGGAGCAGTTCTTC
.	TRBJ1-1	14	TRBV29-1	.	CSVPWGGLNTEAFF	TGCAGCGTTCCATGGGGAGGGCTAAACACTGAAGCTTTCTTT
.	TRBJ2-3	15	TRBV5-1	TRBD2	CASSLGGSGTDTQYF	TGCGCCAGCAGCTTAGGCGGGAGTGGAACAGATACGCAGTATTTT
once	TRBJ1-4	22	TRBV4-1	.	CASSPVTVGREWWNATNEKLFF	TGCGCCAGCAGCCCTGTAACGGTGGGGCGGGAGTGGTGGAATGCAACTAATGAAAAACTGTTTTTT
many	TRBJ2-1	13	TRBV11-2	.	CASSLDYHNEQFF	TGTGCCAGCAGCTTAGACTACCACAATGAGCAGTTCTTC
.	TRBJ2-7	14	TRBV28	.	CASSPGGASYEQYF	TGTGCCAGCAGTCCAGGGGGGGCGTCCTACGAGCAGTACTTC
.	TRBJ2-7	14	TRBV29-1	TRBD1	CSVEVTGVTYEQYF	TGCAGCGTTGAAGTTACAGGGGTTACCTACGAGCAGTACTTC
many	TRBJ1-3	11	TRBV12-3/TRBV12-4	.	CASSIGNTIYF	TGTGCCAGCAGTATAGGAAACACCATATATTTT
.	TRBJ2-7	15	TRBV7-9	.	CASSRALPVSYEQYF	TGTGCCAGCAGCCGGGCGTTGCCGGTGTCGTACGAGCAGTACTTC
.	TRBJ1-2	13	TRBV9	.	CASSVPGQTPDTF	TGTGCCAGCAGCGTACCAGGGCAGACTCCCGACACCTTC
.	TRBJ1-1	13	TRBV20-1	.	CSALLGRKTEAFF	TGCAGTGCTCTCCTGGGGAGGAAAACTGAAGCTTTCTTT
many	TRBJ2-7	13	TRBV29-1	TRBD2	CSVLAGGPYEQYF	TGCAGCGTCCTAGCGGGAGGGCCCTACGAGCAGTACTTC
many	TRBJ2-7	14	TRBV28	TRBD1	CASSLRGRDYEQYF	TGTGCCAGCAGTTTAAGGGGGCGAGACTACGAGCAGTACTTC
.	TRBJ2-1	14	TRBV20-1	TRBD2	CSARVASGRNEQFF	TGCAGTGCTAGAGTAGCTAGCGGGAGAAATGAGCAGTTCTTC
many	TRBJ2-1	12	TRBV29-1	TRBD1	CSGGTAYNEQFF	TGCAGCGGAGGGACAGCTTACAATGAGCAGTTCTTC
.	TRBJ2-3	14	TRBV19	TRBD1	CASSNNRGPDTQYF	TGTGCCAGTAGTAACAACAGGGGGCCAGATACGCAGTATTTT
many	TRBJ2-7	15	TRBV15	.	CATSRARDGAYEQYF	TGTGCCACCAGCAGAGCTCGCGACGGGGCCTACGAGCAGTACTTC
.	TRBJ2-1	16	TRBV9	.	CASSVVGAAAYNEQFF	TGTGCCAGCAGCGTAGTGGGGGCGGCGGCGTACAATGAGCAGTTCTTC
.	TRBJ2-1	16	TRBV27	.	CASSPSAKGVYNEQFF	TGTGCCAGCAGTCCTAGCGCGAAGGGGGTATACAATGAGCAGTTCTTC
many	TRBJ2-7	11	TRBV20-1	.	CSASLTYEQYF	TGCAGTGCTAGTCTCACCTACGAGCAGTACTTC
many	TRBJ1-1	11	TRBV29-1	.	CSVEGDTEAFF	TGCAGCGTTGAGGGGGACACTGAAGCTTTCTTT
once	TRBJ2-3	19	TRBV5-1	TRBD2	CASSLGTSGGPTRTDTQYF	TGCGCCAGCAGCTTGGGGACTAGCGGGGGGCCGACTCGCACAGATACGCAGTATTTT
many	TRBJ2-1	11	TRBV29-1	.	CSVQGGNEQFF	TGCAGCGTTCAGGGGGGCAATGAGCAGTTCTTC